A selection of T cell receptor beta chains follows, all from one sample in a study of Tregs in tolerant kidney transplant recipients. Sequencing was performed with immunoSEQ multiplex PCR; in TCRdb, only in-frame clones are kept and a portion is missing. The sample has tens of thousands of clones; roughly nine tenths are singletons. The source material was Tregs from blood. The receptors here all came from a human donor in good health. The CDR3 runs from the conserved cysteine through the conserved F or W. Each record gives: clone size, V gene, J gene, D gene, CDR3 DNA, CDR3 protein. The D gene is left open where the match is weak. Some rows mark clone size as missing; the rest say once, few, many or name a class of expanded clone.

once	TRBV7-3	TRBJ2-5	TRBD1	TGTGCCAGCAGCTTAGGACAGGGCCAAGAGACCCAGTACTTC	CASSLGQGQETQYF
-	TRBV19	TRBJ2-7	TRBD2	TGTGCCAGTAGTATCGCTAGCGGGAGCTACGAGCAGTACTTC	CASSIASGSYEQYF
-	TRBV7-6	TRBJ1-2	TRBD1	TGTGCCAGCAGCCCACGGGACAGGGGGCTCGGTGGCTACACCTTC	CASSPRDRGLGGYTF
once	TRBV10-1	TRBJ2-7	-	TGCGCCAGCAGCTCTCCCGGGACCCCCTACGAGCAGTACTTC	CASSSPGTPYEQYF
-	TRBV7-6	TRBJ2-7	TRBD1	TGTGCCAGCAGCCTAGGACAGGGGGCAGACGAGCAGTACTTC	CASSLGQGADEQYF
-	TRBV11-1	TRBJ1-1	-	TGTGCCAGCAGCTTACTGCAGGGTTACACTGAAGCTTTCTTT	CASSLLQGYTEAFF
-	TRBV6-5	TRBJ2-1	-	TGTGCCAGCAGTTATCTCGGAGACTACAATGAGCAGTTCTTC	CASSYLGDYNEQFF
few	TRBV6-5	TRBJ2-6	-	TGTGCCAGCAGTATACACGGCTCTGGGGCCAACGTCCTGACTTTC	CASSIHGSGANVLTF
-	TRBV5-4	TRBJ2-1	TRBD2	TGTGCCAGCAGCAGGACTAGCGGGCTATACAATGAGCAGTTCTTC	CASSRTSGLYNEQFF
-	TRBV5-1	TRBJ2-1	TRBD2	TGCGCCAGCAGGTTAGCGGGGGGCCTCTACAATGAGCAGTTCTTC	CASRLAGGLYNEQFF
-	TRBV10-1	TRBJ2-1	TRBD2	TGCGCCAGCAGTCCCCGACTAGCGGGATGGGATGAGCAGTTCTTC	CASSPRLAGWDEQFF
-	TRBV2	TRBJ1-1	-	TGTGCCACTCGACCGGGGGCACCGAACACTGAAGCTTTCTTT	CATRPGAPNTEAFF
-	TRBV2	TRBJ1-2	-	TGTGCCAGCACCCCAGCCTATGGCTACACCTTC	CASTPAYGYTF
once	TRBV30	TRBJ2-6	-	TGTGCCCGGTCTCGGGGGGCCAACGTCCTGACTTTC	CARSRGANVLTF
-	TRBV11-2	TRBJ2-3	-	TGTGCCAGCAGCCTCTCCCGGACTAGCACAGATACGCAGTATTTT	CASSLSRTSTDTQYF
-	TRBV29-1	TRBJ2-3	-	TGCAGCGTTGGTCTAGCGATAGATACGCAGTATTTT	CSVGLAIDTQYF
-	TRBV14	TRBJ1-1	TRBD1	TGTGCCAGCAGCCCCCGCTTCGGGACAGGGGATCACACTGAAGCTTTCTTT	CASSPRFGTGDHTEAFF
once	TRBV4-1	TRBJ1-1	-	TGCGCCAGCAGCGGGTCAGGGAGGGTCACTGAAGCTTTCTTT	CASSGSGRVTEAFF
-	TRBV9	TRBJ2-5	-	TGTGCCAGCAGCGTAGGAGGAGGGGCGGGCCAAGAGACCCAGTACTTC	CASSVGGGAGQETQYF